The next 30 T cell receptor beta chains were all read from a single sample in a study of blood T cells in healthy people across ages. For the second PCR, which ran for about 7 to 12 cycles, a sample-barcoded 5' primer and a J-beta primer mix were used. One entry per CDR3 protein results from TCRdb running MiXCR on the 5' RACE reads. The profile covers under 1,000,000 distinct CDR3 sequences, with 35% to 40% appearing a single time and 13% taken by the ten largest. Sequencing input: blood. The receptors come from a man younger than 35 in good health.

This clonotype turned up a few times. This sequence joins TRBV6-1 and TRBJ2-7; tentatively, D is TRBD2 (7 bases). The CDR3 consists of 15 residues. CDR1 and CDR2 (germline): MNHNS, SASEGT. V gave up 0 bases and J gave up 7 bases, with 16 bases separating them. CDR3 DNA sequence: TGTGCCAGCAGTGAAGCGAGGAGGGGGGGTAGTGAGCAGTACTTC. It translates to CASSEARRGGSEQYF.

Regarding this clonotype: Mismatch with germline at one junction end may stem from a read error. The genes are TRBV18 and TRBJ1-2, with D perhaps TRBD1 (6 bases). CDR1 is KGHSH, CDR2 LQKENI, per germline. This CDR3 spans 18 amino acids. CDR3 loop: CASSPGAGFETANYDYTF. Written as DNA, the CDR3 is TGTGCCAGCTCCCCAGGGGCCGGGTTCGAGACGGCTAACTATGACTACACCTTC.

This clonotype was seen more than once but under ten times. The gene calls are TRBV7-2 and TRBJ2-5; 11 bases map to TRBD2. Looked up from germline, CDR1 is SGHTA and CDR2 is FQGNSA. CDR3 length: 18 amino acids. The junction had 10 bases not matched to a gene; V was cut back by 4 bases and J by 0 bases. CDR3 protein: CASSYPLAGGLNQETQYF. As DNA, the CDR3 is TGTGCCAGCAGCTACCCGCTAGCGGGGGGCCTAAACCAAGAGACCCAGTACTTC.

This clonotype was counted a few times. The chain couples TRBV19 to TRBJ2-1; 9 bases agree with TRBD1. Trimming cost V 8 bases and J 7 bases; bases outside gene matches: 9. This CDR3 is 14 amino acids long. Germline lookup yields CDR1 LNHDA and CDR2 SQIVND (reference sequence). CDR3 amino acids: CASADRGRSNEQFF. DNA of the CDR3: TGTGCCAGTGCGGACAGGGGCCGCTCTAATGAGCAGTTCTTC.

The J gene is TRBJ2-1, the V gene TRBV12-3 or TRBV12-4, with D hard to call. V was pared by 5 bases and J by 10 bases, with 15 bases between. This CDR3 comprises 13 residues. CDR3 in DNA: TGTGCCAGCAGTGCCCGGTCGGTTGGGGAGCAGTTCTTC. It specifies CASSARSVGEQFF.

This clonotype was seen more than once but under ten times. This chain uses TRBV7-3 with TRBJ2-5; D is undetermined. This CDR3 spans 15 amino acids. V lost 1 base, J lost 1 base, and 10 bases lay in between. Germline CDR1 reads SGHTA; CDR2 reads FQGTGA. The CDR3 region is CASSLNGGPQETQYF. DNA of the CDR3: TGTGCCAGCAGCTTAAATGGCGGACCCCAAGAGACCCAGTACTTC.

The chain recombines TRBV7-3 with TRBJ2-3; 11 bases are shared with TRBD1. This CDR3 is 15 amino acids long. Germline values: CDR1 SGHTA, CDR2 FQGTGA. The junction had 6 bases not matched to a gene; V was cut back by 5 bases and J by 5 bases. The CDR3: CASSGKGQGEDTQYF. CDR3 DNA sequence: TGTGCCAGCAGCGGAAAGGGACAGGGGGAAGATACGCAGTATTTT.

In its sample, this clonotype was seen many times. This chain connects TRBV5-1 to TRBJ1-1; D not certain. This CDR3 contains 13 residues. V lost 4 bases, J lost 2 bases, and 9 bases lay in between. CDR1 is SGHRS and CDR2 is YFSETQ in the germline V gene. CDR3 loop: CASSGDGNTEAFF. The CDR3 DNA is TGCGCCAGCAGCGGAGATGGAAACACTGAAGCTTTCTTT. Variable domain in full (rest from reference TRBV5-1 and TRBJ1-1): KAGVTQTPRYLIKTRGQQVTLSCSPISGHRSVSWYQQTPGQGLQFLFEYFSETQRNKGNFPGRFSGRQFSNSRSEMNVSTLELGDSALYLCASSGDGNTEAFFGQGTRLTVV.

The chain is built from TRBV20-1 and TRBJ2-5, with 8 positions matching TRBD2. Looked up from germline, CDR1 is DFQATT and CDR2 is SNEGSKA (reference sequence). The CDR3 is 14 residues long. CDR3 residues: CMPGRGGGQETQYF. CDR3 nucleotides: TGCATGCCGGGTCGGGGGGGCGGTCAAGAGACCCAGTACTTC.

This clonotype was picked up many times. The V gene is TRBV15, the J gene TRBJ2-1; TRBD1 might be the D (6 bases). The ends were cut back, 4 bases at V and 4 bases at J, with 23 bases in the middle. CDR3 length: 18 residues. Germline V gives CDR1 LNHNV, CDR2 YYDKDF (reference sequence). The CDR3 nucleotides are TGTGCCACCAGCAAAAGGAGAATCGACAGGCCGACATACAATGAGCAGTTCTTC. Translation: CATSKRRIDRPTYNEQFF.

The table lists this clonotype with a few counts. The chain joins TRBV7-9 to TRBJ2-5; 13 bases agree with TRBD2. The CDR3 totals 15 residues. Germline CDR1 reads SEHNR; CDR2 reads FQNEAQ (reference sequence). Trimming cost V 4 bases and J 4 bases; bases outside gene matches: 3. In DNA, the CDR3 is TGTGCCAGCAGCTATGGACTAGCGGGGGTAGAGACCCAGTACTTC. Translation: CASSYGLAGVETQYF.

This clonotype turned up a few times. The chain is built from TRBV20-1 and TRBJ1-2; D is ambiguous. The V end lost 1 base, the J end lost 2 bases, and 8 bases lay between the germline ends. From germline, CDR1 is DFQATT and CDR2 SNEGSKA (reference sequence). The CDR3 has 13 residues. CDR3 residues: CSARGSSNYGYTF. The CDR3 DNA reads as TGCAGTGCTAGAGGATCCTCCAACTATGGCTACACCTTC.

The V call is TRBV5-1, the J call TRBJ2-7; D is possibly TRBD1 (5 bases). Germline V CDR1 and CDR2: SGHRS, YFSETQ. V was clipped by 1 base and J by 1 base, with 24 bases between them. The CDR3 extends over 19 amino acids. For the CDR3, the DNA is TGCGCCAGCAGCTTGACGACGGACACCCATAGTAGGGCATCCTACGAGCAGTACTTC. Translating gives CASSLTTDTHSRASYEQYF.

The chain recombines TRBV6-5 with TRBJ2-1; D gene uncertain. The germline CDR1 and CDR2 sequences are MNHEY and SVGAGI. There are 13 residues in the CDR3. V dropped 0 bases and J dropped 7 bases, with 7 bases sitting between them. CDR3 in DNA: TGTGCCAGCAGTTACTCCAAGGGTAATGAGCAGTTCTTC. This sequence encodes CASSYSKGNEQFF.

This clonotype turned up a few times. This chain joins TRBV15 and TRBJ2-3; D is possibly TRBD1 (5 bases). CDR3 length: 14 amino acids. V gave up 0 bases and J gave up 6 bases, with 10 bases separating them. CDR1 is LNHNV and CDR2 is YYDKDF in the germline V gene (reference sequence). The CDR3 sequence is CATSRDPGSDTQYF. CDR3 DNA: TGTGCCACCAGCAGAGATCCAGGGTCGGATACGCAGTATTTT.

This clonotype was seen a handful of times. This chain uses TRBV27 with TRBJ2-1; 7 bases line up with TRBD1. Per germline, CDR1 MNHEY and CDR2 SMNVEV (reference sequence). The CDR3 runs 15 residues. Trimming removed 6 bases from V and 4 bases from J; junction bases left unmatched: 9. CDR3 DNA sequence: TGTGCCAGCAGATTACGGGACAGATCTTACAATGAGCAGTTCTTC. It is translated as CASRLRDRSYNEQFF.

This clonotype showed up just a few times. The gene calls are TRBV6-2 or TRBV6-3 and TRBJ2-1; maybe TRBD2 (6 bases). The CDR3 loop spans 14 amino acids. Trimming removed 6 bases from V and 1 base from J, with 10 bases in between. Germline CDR1 reads MNHEY; CDR2 reads SVGEGT. The CDR3 spells CASRRGSSYNEQFF. The CDR3 region has the DNA TGTGCCAGCAGGCGGGGCTCTTCCTACAATGAGCAGTTCTTC.

This clonotype was recorded a few times. The chain has TRBV12-3 or TRBV12-4 and TRBJ1-6, with unresolved D. Trimming removed 7 bases from V and 7 bases from J, with 8 bases in between. The CDR3 sequence is 12 residues long. DNA of the CDR3: TGTGCCAGCACCGACCCAAATTCACCCCTCCACTTT. Translating it yields CASTDPNSPLHF.

Details on this clonotype: This may be a read error: a much more frequent sequence differs by one nucleotide. The chain combines TRBV7-2 with TRBJ2-5; 13 nucleotides align to TRBD2. The CDR3 is made up of 15 amino acids. Germline loops: CDR1 SGHTA, CDR2 FQGNSA. Unmatched junction bases numbered 11, after V lost 5 bases and J lost 11 bases. In DNA, the CDR3 is TGTGCCAGCAGCGGTCGGACTAGCGGGGGTAATGAGCAGTACTTC. Its translation: CASSGRTSGGNEQYF.

This clonotype showed up just a few times. This rearrangement joins TRBV7-3 to TRBJ2-3; D might be TRBD2 (6 bases). V lost 5 bases, J lost 4 bases, and 16 bases lay in between. The length of the CDR3 is 15 residues. The germline CDR1 and CDR2 sequences are SGHTA and FQGTGA. The CDR3 reads CASSPEGRRADTQYF. DNA for the CDR3: TGTGCCAGCAGCCCCGAAGGGAGGAGGGCAGATACGCAGTATTTT.

The chain links TRBV11-3 to TRBJ2-7; 8 bases map to TRBD1. This CDR3 has 17 residues. J lost 4 bases, V lost 1 base, and 12 bases had no gene match. Germline CDR1 and CDR2: SGHNT and YENEEA. The CDR3 is CASSLGGQGAIIYEQYF. The CDR3 DNA reads TGTGCCAGCAGCTTAGGAGGCCAGGGGGCCATCATTTACGAGCAGTACTTC.

This clonotype was counted a few times. The rearrangement uses TRBV5-6 and TRBJ1-2; tentatively, D is TRBD1 (6 bases). V was trimmed by 1 base and J by 2 bases, leaving 12 bases between them. CDR3 length: 15 residues. CDR1 is SGHDT and CDR2 is YYEEEE in the germline V gene. DNA for the CDR3: TGTGCCAGCAGCTTGAGTACAGGGTGGAACTATGGCTACACCTTC. This encodes CASSLSTGWNYGYTF.

The count of this clonotype is one. At one boundary the junction diverges from the germline segment, which might be a read error. The rearrangement joins TRBV7-3 to TRBJ2-4; the D gene is possibly TRBD1 (6 bases). The end of the DNA fits TRBJ2-7 better, so the J call may be wrong. CDR3 size: 15 residues. Germline values: CDR1 SGHTA, CDR2 FQGTGA. CDR3 coding DNA: TGTGCCAGCAACCTAACGCGGACAGACTCCGACGAGCAGTACTTC. Translated: CASNLTRTDSDEQYF.

The rearrangement links TRBV10-3 to TRBJ2-7; 9 nucleotides agree with TRBD1. The CDR3 runs 12 residues. Germline-derived CDR1 and CDR2 are ENHRY and SYGVKD. J lost 5 bases, V lost 5 bases, and 1 base had no gene match. The CDR3 loop reads CAISRTGDEQYF. The CDR3 nucleotides read TGTGCCATCAGTCGGACAGGGGACGAGCAGTACTTC.

The chain has TRBV20-1 and TRBJ2-3; no firm D call. The CDR3 contains 13 residues. Germline V lookup: CDR1 DFQATT, CDR2 SNEGSKA (reference sequence). Trimming removed 3 bases at V and 5 bases at J, with 12 bases between. The DNA of the CDR3 is TGCAGTGCTAGGAGGCCTACCGGAGATACGCAGTATTTT. Encoded protein: CSARRPTGDTQYF.

The V gene is TRBV3-1, the J gene TRBJ2-2; D assignment may be TRBD1 or TRBD2 (5 bases each). Per the germline V gene, CDR1 is LGHDT and CDR2 is YNNKEL (reference sequence). With 1 base removed from V and 6 bases from J, the gap between germline ends came to 9 bases. The CDR3 consists of 14 residues. The CDR3 is CASSQVRGAGELFF. The CDR3 DNA reads as TGTGCCAGCAGCCAAGTGAGGGGAGCCGGGGAGCTGTTTTTT.

This clonotype has a handful of counts. The chain combines TRBV29-1 with TRBJ1-1; D not certain. There are 11 residues in the CDR3. V was pared by 5 bases and J by 0 bases, with 4 bases between. Germline lookup yields CDR1 SQVTM and CDR2 ANQGSEA. This chain's CDR3 is CSVIMNTEAFF. The DNA for the CDR3 is TGCAGCGTTATAATGAACACTGAAGCTTTCTTT.

The V gene is TRBV18, the J gene TRBJ1-2; D ambiguous. CDR3 length equals 12 residues. Per germline, CDR1 KGHSH and CDR2 LQKENI. V was pared by 5 bases and J by 4 bases, with 8 bases between. The CDR3 sequence: CASSTTFYGYTF. CDR3 in DNA: TGTGCCAGCTCAACGACATTCTATGGCTACACCTTC.

The chain links TRBV29-1 to TRBJ2-7; 8 bases fit TRBD2. The CDR3 has 14 residues. Germline loops: CDR1 SQVTM, CDR2 ANQGSEA. The trim removed 7 bases at V and 0 bases at J, leaving 8 bases unmatched. CDR3 bases: TGCAGCGCCGTGTCTAGCGGGTTCTCCTACGAGCAGTACTTC. Translating it yields CSAVSSGFSYEQYF.

As to this clonotype: A much more abundant neighbour one base away suggests this may be a read error. The genes are TRBV20-1 and TRBJ2-3, with a weak D call TRBD2 (5 bases). The V gene's germline CDR1 is DFQATT and CDR2 SNEGSKA (reference sequence). CDR3 length: 13 residues. V was cut by 8 bases and J by 0 bases, with 12 bases left in between. The CDR3 DNA reads TGCAGTATTGAGGGCCCTAGCACAGATACGCAGTATTTT. Its translation: CSIEGPSTDTQYF.